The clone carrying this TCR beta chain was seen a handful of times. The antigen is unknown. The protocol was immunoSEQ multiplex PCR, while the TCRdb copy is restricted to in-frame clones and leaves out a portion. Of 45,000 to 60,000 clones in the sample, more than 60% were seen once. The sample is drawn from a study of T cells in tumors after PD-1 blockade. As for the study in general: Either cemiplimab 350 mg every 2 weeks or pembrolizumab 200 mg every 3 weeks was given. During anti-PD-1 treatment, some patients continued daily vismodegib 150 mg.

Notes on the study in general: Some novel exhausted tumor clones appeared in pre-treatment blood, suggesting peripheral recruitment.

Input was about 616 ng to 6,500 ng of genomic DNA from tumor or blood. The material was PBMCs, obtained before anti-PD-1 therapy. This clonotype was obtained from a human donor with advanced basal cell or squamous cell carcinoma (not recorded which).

CDR3 nucleotide sequence: TGTGCCAGCTCACCACCGAAGAGAAGAGATCAACCCTTGAACCAAGAGACCCAGTACTTC. Translated: CASSPPKRRDQPLNQETQYF. The chain carries TRBV18 and TRBJ2-5; no clear D gene. Trimming removed 0 bases at V and 0 bases at J, with 23 bases between. The length of the CDR3 is 20 residues. Germline V lookup: CDR1 KGHSH, CDR2 LQKENI. The variable domain in full, with the rest retrieved from reference TRBV18 and TRBJ2-5, is NAGVMQNPRHLVRRRGQEARLRCSPMKGHSHVYWYRQLPEEGLKFMVYLQKENIIDESGMPKERFSAEFPKEGPSILRIQQVVRGDSAAYFCASSPPKRRDQPLNQETQYFGPGTRLLVL.